These 20 T cell receptor beta chains share one sample of origin, sequenced in a study of breast tumors, draining lymph nodes, adjacent tissues. Breast cancer patients provided tissue from their axillary draining lymph nodes. TCRdb redid the calling of the multiplex PCR reads with MiXCR, one entry per CDR3 protein. The table shows 150,000 to 200,000 distinct CDR3 sequences, with 33% occurring only once. Source material: axillary lymph node tissue. Receptors were obtained from a female donor with breast cancer. Some clones in this sample may be carry-over from other donors' samples.

This clonotype was observed a handful of times. A much bigger clone sits one base away, suggesting this may be a read error. The chain carries TRBV6-6 and TRBJ2-1; D is undetermined. Germline V gene sequence: CDR1 MNHNY, CDR2 SVGAGI (reference sequence). V was shortened by 5 bases and J by 7 bases, with 12 bases between the two germline ends. The CDR3 has 13 residues. The CDR3 DNA follows: TGTGCCAGCAGTCACGGTCAGTCAAATGAGCAGTTCTTC. Translating gives CASSHGQSNEQFF.

This chain joins TRBV7-2 and TRBJ2-2; weak D call: TRBD2 (6 bases). CDR1 is SGHTA, CDR2 FQGNSA, per germline. CDR3 length: 14 amino acids. V lost 3 bases to trimming and J lost 7 bases, with 12 bases between them. The CDR3 is CASSFPSTSGELFF. CDR3 nucleotide sequence: TGTGCCAGCAGCTTTCCGTCGACTAGCGGGGAGCTGTTTTTT.

In this sample, this clonotype turned up a few times. The chain couples TRBV2 to TRBJ1-1; a possible D gene is TRBD1 (6 bases). CDR3 length: 13 residues. V gave up 6 bases and J gave up 0 bases, with 8 bases separating them. In germline, CDR1 is SNHLY, CDR2 FYNNEI. The CDR3 DNA reads as TGTGCCAGCAGAAGACAGGTGAACACTGAAGCTTTCTTT. It encodes CASRRQVNTEAFF.

The rearrangement uses TRBV13 and TRBJ1-2; the match to TRBD1 covers 7 bases. The CDR3 is 15 residues long. CDR1 is PRHDT and CDR2 is FYEKMQ in the germline V gene (reference sequence). The ends lost 1 base at V and 8 bases at J; junction bases unmatched: 10. The chain's CDR3 is CASSLETDRVNGYTF. CDR3 DNA sequence: TGTGCCAGCAGCTTAGAAACCGACAGGGTTAACGGCTACACCTTC.

In this sample, this clonotype turned up many times. The chain couples TRBV9 to TRBJ2-1; 10 nucleotides agree with TRBD2. V lost 2 bases to trimming and J lost 10 bases; unmatched junction nucleotides: 9. The CDR3 runs 15 residues. The germline gives CDR1 SGDLS, CDR2 YYNGEE. DNA for the CDR3: TGTGCCAGCAGCGTGTCGAGCGGGGGGGCTGGGGAGCAGTTCTTC. This encodes CASSVSSGGAGEQFF.

This clonotype was detected ten times or more. The rearrangement joins TRBV20-1 to TRBJ2-7; D is ambiguous. The CDR3 loop spans 13 amino acids. Germline assignment: CDR1 DFQATT and CDR2 SNEGSKA (reference sequence). Trimming took off 3 bases at V and 2 bases at J, with 11 bases between the two ends. The CDR3, as DNA: TGCAGTGCTAGCATGGGTTCCACCTACGAGCAGTACTTC. It codes for CSASMGSTYEQYF.

This clonotype was recorded many times. V and J are TRBV9 and TRBJ2-3; D is undetermined. Germline V gene data show CDR1 as SGDLS and CDR2 as YYNGEE. The CDR3 has 15 amino acids. Trimming stripped 0 bases from V and 0 bases from J, with 8 bases between. The CDR3 nucleotides read TGTGCCAGCAGCGTAGTAGGGTCTAGCACAGATACGCAGTATTTT. This translates into CASSVVGSSTDTQYF.

This chain uses TRBV9 with TRBJ2-1, with D unclear. Trimming pared 4 bases from V and 12 bases from J, leaving 26 bases between. There are 16 residues in the CDR3. The germline V gene encodes CDR1 SGDLS and CDR2 YYNGEE. CDR3 sequence (DNA): TGTGCCAGCAGCCCCGGCGGCGGAGCGAGCTACAAAGCGCAGTTCTTC. As protein: CASSPGGGASYKAQFF.

In its sample, this clonotype was seen many times. The V and J genes are TRBV4-3 and TRBJ2-1; the match to TRBD2 covers 9 bases. V dropped 4 bases and J dropped 5; count of bases not matched to a gene: 12. This CDR3 region has 17 residues. Germline V lookup: CDR1 LGHNA, CDR2 YSLEER. The CDR3 DNA follows: TGCGCCAGCAGCCCAGAGGGCGGGAGGGCTAAAGACAATGAGCAGTTCTTC. Protein: CASSPEGGRAKDNEQFF.

As for this clonotype: A read error may explain this, as a much larger clone is one base away. The chain combines TRBV6-4 with TRBJ2-3; 11 nucleotides match TRBD2. Germline loops: CDR1 MRHNA, CDR2 SNTAGT. CDR3 size: 15 residues. CDR3 region: CASRPTSGSADMQYF. DNA for the CDR3: TGTGCCAGCAGACCCACTAGCGGGAGCGCAGATATGCAGTATTTT.

On this clonotype: It is likely a read error, because the conserved phenylalanine at the end of the CDR3 is missing. The CDR3 sequence: CASSLDRYDQYS. As DNA, the CDR3 is TGTGCCAGCAGCTTAGACAGGTACGACCAGTACTCC. The rearrangement joins TRBV7-9 to TRBJ2-7; a possible D gene is TRBD1 (5 bases). Looked up from germline, CDR1 is SEHNR and CDR2 is FQNEAQ (reference sequence). The CDR3 loop spans 12 amino acids.

This clonotype showed up many times. The chain employs TRBV30 and TRBJ1-3; D not resolved. The CDR3 runs 14 residues. The germline V gene encodes CDR1 GTSNPN and CDR2 SVGIG (reference sequence). Trimming pared 2 bases from V and 0 bases from J, leaving 8 bases between. For the CDR3, the DNA is TGTGCCTGGAGTAGACTCCGCTCTGGAAACACCATATATTTT. This encodes CAWSRLRSGNTIYF.

This clonotype was seen repeatedly, ten times or more. The junction does not match germline at one end; this may be a read error. The chain joins TRBV7-7 to TRBJ2-3; TRBD2 is a possible D gene (5 bases). The germline CDR1 and CDR2 sequences are SSHAT and FNYEAQ (reference sequence). The CDR3 loop spans 14 amino acids. CDR3 in amino acids: CASSPGNTRDTQYF. As DNA, the CDR3 is TGTGCTAGCAGCCCCGGGAATACTAGGGATACGCAGTATTTT.

This clonotype was counted at least ten times. This chain connects TRBV7-9 to TRBJ1-4; D ambiguous. Trimming pared 2 bases from V and 4 bases from J, leaving 14 bases between. Per germline, CDR1 SEHNR and CDR2 FQNEAQ (reference sequence). The CDR3 consists of 16 residues. The CDR3 here is CASSLWPRGDNEKLFF. CDR3 nucleotides: TGTGCCAGCAGCTTATGGCCCAGAGGCGATAATGAAAAACTGTTTTTT.

The rearrangement joins TRBV12-3 or TRBV12-4 to TRBJ2-2, with 8 bases matching TRBD1. Germline trimming cut 6 bases from V and 9 bases from J; bases unmatched to any gene: 3. The CDR3 loop spans 12 amino acids. The CDR3 DNA reads TGTGCCAGCAGCCAGGGGGCCAGGGAGCTGTTTTTT. Translating it yields CASSQGARELFF.

Notes on this clonotype: This could be a read error, since a much larger clone is one nucleotide away. The chain has TRBV27 and TRBJ2-7; tentative D call: TRBD1 (5 bases). This CDR3 has 13 residues. Germline V CDR1 and CDR2: MNHEY, SMNVEV (reference sequence). CDR3 sequence: CASSLRTTYGQYF. CDR3 nucleotide sequence: TGTGCCAGCAGTTTAAGGACAACCTACGGGCAGTACTTC.

This clonotype was counted ten times or more. The rearrangement joins TRBV4-3 to TRBJ2-2; no clear D. This CDR3 is built from 12 residues. The ends were cut back, 1 base at V and 6 bases at J, with 3 bases in the middle. Germline V gives CDR1 LGHNA, CDR2 YSLEER. This CDR3 is CASSQGSGELFF. CDR3 nucleotide sequence: TGCGCCAGCAGCCAAGGATCCGGGGAGCTGTTTTTT.

This clonotype was seen ten or more times. The V gene is TRBV3-1, the J gene TRBJ1-2, with 9 nucleotides matching TRBD1. Per the germline V gene, CDR1 is LGHDT and CDR2 is YNNKEL (reference sequence). V shed 3 bases, J shed 7 bases, and the junction held 6 bases outside the gene matches. The CDR3 covers 14 residues. The CDR3: CASSHSDRGGGYTF. CDR3 bases: TGTGCCAGCAGCCACTCGGACAGGGGTGGTGGCTACACCTTC.

Many counts were recorded for this clonotype. A clone one base away is much larger, so this may be a read error. This rearrangement joins TRBV7-9 to TRBJ2-5, with a weak D call TRBD2 (6 bases). The CDR3 consists of 15 residues. Germline loops: CDR1 SEHNR, CDR2 FQNEAQ (reference sequence). CDR3: CASSPGAGKQETQHF. CDR3 nucleotide sequence: TGTGCCAGCAGCCCCGGGGCGGGGAAGCAAGAGACCCAGCACTTC.

As regards this clonotype: This may come from a read error, since a much larger clone is one base off. The chain carries TRBV5-4 and TRBJ1-2; the D is unclear. Germline CDR1 SGHNT, CDR2 YYREEE (reference sequence). Trimming took off 6 bases at V and 3 bases at J, with 15 bases between the two ends. CDR3 length equals 14 residues. The CDR3 sequence: CASNSVDMDYGYTF. The CDR3 DNA reads TGTGCCAGCAACTCCGTGGATATGGACTATGGCTACACCTTC.